One sample yielded the 30 T cell receptor beta chains listed below, sequenced in a study of T-cell memory formation after mild COVID-19 (dated by TCRdb to the early 2020s). Library preparation was by 5' RACE. The sequencing machine was an Illumina NovaSeq 6000. TCRdb reprocessing: public reads trimmed at Q25 with fastp, clones called with MiXCR, in-frame beta chains kept. One record per CDR3 amino acid sequence lists the most common genes and DNA. For this sample the table gives roughly 400,000 distinct CDR3 sequences, of which 24% were detected only once. The ten largest clones take up roughly 9.7% of the sample. The sample comprised PBMCs or a T cell subset sorted from them (not recorded which). The receptors derive from an adult woman who had mild COVID-19 (a few samples of this study predate the infection). The sample titles of this study are shuffled in the database, so cell type and time point are left out; the donor was told from shared clones.

In this sample, this clonotype turned up a few times. J is TRBJ2-1 and V is TRBV4-1; 8 bases fit TRBD2. J gave up 2 bases and V 4 bases, and 7 bases lay outside the gene matches. CDR3 length: 16 residues. Germline V gives CDR1 MGHRA, CDR2 YSYEKL. The CDR3 coding sequence is TGCGCCAGCAGCCCCCCGACTAGCGTTGCCTACAATGAGCAGTTCTTC. Residues: CASSPPTSVAYNEQFF.

The genes are TRBV13 and TRBJ2-1; 7 bases align to TRBD1. Germline V gene lookup returns CDR1 PRHDT and CDR2 FYEKMQ (reference sequence). The trim removed 0 bases at V and 8 bases at J, leaving 7 bases unmatched. The CDR3 has 15 residues. DNA of the CDR3: TGTGCCAGCAGCTTAGGCCTGGTAGGGGGCCATGAGCAGTTCTTC. It specifies CASSLGLVGGHEQFF.

The sample holds a few counts of this clonotype. The gene calls are TRBV3-1 and TRBJ2-3; no clear D gene. V was clipped by 6 bases and J by 0 bases, with 13 bases between them. The CDR3 consists of 15 residues. Germline CDR1 and CDR2: LGHDT and YNNKEL (reference sequence). CDR3 protein: CASSSPLTSTDTQYF. In DNA, the CDR3 is TGTGCCAGCAGTAGTCCCTTGACGAGCACAGATACGCAGTATTTT.

This clonotype was seen at least ten times. The chain carries TRBV7-6 and TRBJ2-5, with a possible D match to TRBD1 (7 bases). The ends were cut back, 1 base at V and 2 bases at J, with 14 bases in the middle. This CDR3 region has 16 residues. Germline values: CDR1 SGHVS, CDR2 FNYEAQ. CDR3 sequence: CASSLDGGTVQETQYF. Here the CDR3 DNA reads TGTGCCAGCAGCTTAGACGGAGGGACAGTACAAGAGACCCAGTACTTC.

The chain recombines TRBV4-1 with TRBJ1-4; D perhaps matches TRBD1 (5 bases). With 5 bases removed from V and 13 bases from J, the gap between germline ends came to 11 bases. In germline, CDR1 is MGHRA, CDR2 YSYEKL. The CDR3 consists of 11 residues. The CDR3 loop reads CASSSGGGLFF. DNA of the CDR3: TGCGCCAGCAGCTCGGGGGGAGGACTGTTTTTT.

The rearrangement joins TRBV6-2 or TRBV6-3 to TRBJ2-7, with 12 bases that match TRBD2. The CDR3 covers 19 residues. The trim removed 6 bases at V and 2 bases at J, leaving 17 bases unmatched. CDR1 and CDR2 (germline): MNHEY, SVGEGT. Here the CDR3 reads CASSPPGSLAGGEPYEQYF. CDR3 bases: TGTGCCAGCAGCCCCCCCGGTTCGCTAGCGGGAGGGGAACCCTACGAGCAGTACTTC.

The chain has TRBV5-1 and TRBJ2-5, with unresolved D. Germline V gene sequence: CDR1 SGHRS, CDR2 YFSETQ. The V and J ends lost 5 bases and 6 bases respectively, with 8 bases between them. The CDR3 length is 11 residues. The CDR3 DNA sequence: TGCGCCAGCAGTTCACGTAAGACCCAGTACTTC. It yields the protein CASSSRKTQYF.

J is TRBJ1-1 and V is TRBV5-5; D is perhaps TRBD1 (6 bases). Germline V lookup: CDR1 SGHKS, CDR2 YYEKEE (reference sequence). CDR3 length equals 15 residues. Trimming removed 4 bases from V and 2 bases from J, with 15 bases in between. The CDR3 region has the DNA TGTGCCAGCAGCCCTACAACAGGGTTCAACACTGAAGCTTTCTTT. It yields the protein CASSPTTGFNTEAFF. The full variable domain, rest sourced from reference TRBV5-5 and TRBJ1-1, is DAGVTQSPTHLIKTRGQQVTLRCSPISGHKSVSWYQQVLGQGPQFIFQYYEKEERGRGNFPDRFSARQFPNYSSELNVNALLLGDSALYLCASSPTTGFNTEAFFGQGTRLTVV.

The sample holds a few counts of this clonotype. The rearrangement links TRBV15 to TRBJ2-7; the match to TRBD1 covers 7 bases. CDR1 LNHNV and CDR2 YYDKDF come from the germline V gene (reference sequence). The CDR3 covers 14 residues. The V and J ends lost 4 bases and 4 bases, in that order; junction bases with no gene match: 7. The CDR3 DNA is TGTGCCACCAGCACCGCGACAGGGATATACGAGCAGTACTTC. Translation gives CATSTATGIYEQYF.

This clonotype showed up many times. The J gene is TRBJ2-7, the V gene TRBV5-1; D might be TRBD1 (5 bases). CDR1 and CDR2 (germline): SGHRS, YFSETQ. V dropped 2 bases and J dropped 4 bases, with 7 bases sitting between them. The CDR3 sequence is 12 residues long. The CDR3 DNA follows: TGCGCCAGCAGCTTCCAGGGATACGAGCAGTACTTC. This encodes CASSFQGYEQYF.

There are many counts of this clonotype. A junction end diverges from the germline sequence, so it may reflect a read error. V usage is TRBV5-1 and J usage is TRBJ1-2, with D possibly matching TRBD1 (5 bases). Per germline, CDR1 SGHRS and CDR2 YFSETQ. The CDR3 totals 13 residues. Here the CDR3 reads CASSLAGGDGYTF. The CDR3 DNA reads as TGTGCCAGCAGTTTAGCGGGGGGAGACGGCTACACCTTC.

This clonotype occurred a few times. The V and J genes are TRBV4-2 and TRBJ2-2, with D possibly being TRBD2 (5 bases). V shed 0 bases and J shed 7 bases, with 15 bases lying between them. The CDR3 loop spans 16 amino acids. Germline V gene data show CDR1 as LGHNA and CDR2 as YNFKEQ. DNA of the CDR3: TGTGCCAGCAGCCAAGATCGGCCGGGCGCGGGCGGGGAGCTGTTTTTT. Its protein product is CASSQDRPGAGGELFF.

J is TRBJ1-1 and V is TRBV20-1, with D possibly matching TRBD1 (6 bases). Germline-derived CDR1 and CDR2 are DFQATT and SNEGSKA (reference sequence). The V end lost 0 bases, the J end lost 5 bases, and 16 bases lay between the germline ends. This CDR3 region has 15 residues. The CDR3 reads CSARDLTQRGTEAFF. The CDR3 nucleotides read TGCAGTGCTAGAGATCTGACACAGAGGGGGACTGAAGCTTTCTTT.

V and J are TRBV3-1 and TRBJ1-1; D not resolved. The V and J ends lost 0 bases and 2 bases respectively, with 7 bases between them. Germline-derived CDR1 and CDR2 are LGHDT and YNNKEL (reference sequence). The CDR3 length is 14 residues. The CDR3 loop is CASSQDPGNTEAFF. CDR3 DNA sequence: TGTGCCAGCAGCCAAGATCCGGGAAACACTGAAGCTTTCTTT. Full variable domain (outside the CDR3, taken from reference TRBV3-1 and TRBJ1-1): DTAVSQTPKYLVTQMGNDKSIKCEQNLGHDTMYWYKQDSKKFLKIMFSYNNKELIINETVPNRFSPKSPDKAHLNLHINSLELGDSAVYFCASSQDPGNTEAFFGQGTRLTVV.

The table lists this clonotype with a few counts. The V call is TRBV12-3 or TRBV12-4, the J call TRBJ2-3; 10 nucleotides align to TRBD2. V shed 7 bases and J 6 bases; nucleotides not matched to a gene: 13. The CDR3 has 16 residues. The CDR3 loop is CASTSPVLAGYDTQYF. Here the CDR3 DNA reads TGTGCCAGCACCTCCCCGGTACTAGCGGGGTATGATACGCAGTATTTT.

The chain couples TRBV5-1 to TRBJ1-1; TRBD1 is a possible D gene (5 bases). The CDR3 contains 14 residues. Trimming shortened V by 0 bases and J by 3 bases, and 9 bases separated the two germline ends. Germline V gene sequence: CDR1 SGHRS, CDR2 YFSETQ. The CDR3 loop is CASSLGTTYTEAFF. In DNA, the CDR3 is TGCGCCAGCAGCTTGGGGACAACCTACACTGAAGCTTTCTTT.

This clonotype occurred a few times. The chain carries TRBV6-2 or TRBV6-3 and TRBJ2-7; a possible D gene is TRBD2 (5 bases). CDR3 size: 13 residues. Between the trimmed V and J ends, which lost 6 bases and 5 bases, there was a span of 14 bases. The V gene's germline CDR1 is MNHEY and CDR2 SVGEGT. The CDR3 DNA reads TGTGCCAGCAGAGGTCTCGGGGTCCACGAGCAGTACTTC. Protein sequence: CASRGLGVHEQYF.

This chain connects TRBV5-1 to TRBJ2-3, with 11 bases that match TRBD2. Per the germline V gene, CDR1 is SGHRS and CDR2 is YFSETQ. This CDR3 has 17 residues. Trimming cost V 4 bases and J 1 base; bases outside gene matches: 8. The DNA for the CDR3 is TGCGCCAGCAGCGCCACTAGCGGGGGTTTCCGCACAGATACGCAGTATTTT. Encoded protein: CASSATSGGFRTDTQYF.

This sequence joins TRBV12-3 or TRBV12-4 and TRBJ2-2, with no clear D. The CDR3 is made up of 13 amino acids. V lost 6 bases and J lost 8, with 13 bases in between. The CDR3 DNA follows: TGTGCCAGCAGCCCCAGGTCCAGGGGGGAGCTGTTTTTT. It encodes CASSPRSRGELFF.

J is TRBJ1-1 and V is TRBV2; the D gene is possibly TRBD1 (6 bases). The germline CDR1 and CDR2 sequences are SNHLY and FYNNEI. The CDR3 has 12 residues. Trimming pared 6 bases from V and 10 bases from J, leaving 15 bases between. DNA of the CDR3: TGTGCCAGCAGCGCATCAGGGGACTCAGCTTTCTTT. Amino acid sequence: CASSASGDSAFF.

The chain carries TRBV18 and TRBJ2-7, with TRBD1 identical over 7 bases. Germline CDR1 KGHSH, CDR2 LQKENI. CDR3 length: 17 amino acids. V lost 3 bases and J lost 0; bases outside the gene matches: 11. The CDR3 loop is CASSPQTGQPNSYEQYF. CDR3 coding DNA: TGTGCCAGCTCACCTCAAACGGGACAGCCGAACTCCTACGAGCAGTACTTC.

In its sample, this clonotype was seen a few times. The V gene is TRBV7-9, the J gene TRBJ2-7; either TRBD1 or TRBD2 may supply D (5 bases each). V lost 5 bases and J 0 bases, leaving 20 bases between the germline ends. The CDR3 consists of 17 residues. Germline V CDR1 and CDR2: SEHNR, FQNEAQ (reference sequence). In DNA form, the CDR3 reads TGTGCCAGCAGCGGGGCGCCACTAGACCTGAGCTCCTACGAGCAGTACTTC. Its translation: CASSGAPLDLSSYEQYF. Filled out from reference TRBV7-9 and TRBJ2-7, the complete variable domain reads DTGVSQNPRHKITKRGQNVTFRCDPISEHNRLYWYRQTLGQGPEFLTYFQNEAQLEKSRLLSDRFSAERPKGSFSTLEIQRTEQGDSAMYLCASSGAPLDLSSYEQYFGPGTRLTVT.

V and J are TRBV12-3 or TRBV12-4 and TRBJ2-7; the D is unclear. This CDR3 comprises 14 residues. V shed 4 bases and J shed 2 bases, with 12 bases lying between them. CDR3 in DNA: TGTGCCAGCAGTTCCACAGTGATCACCTACGAGCAGTACTTC. Protein: CASSSTVITYEQYF.

The genes are TRBV7-9 and TRBJ2-1; TRBD1 matches at 7 bases. The trim removed 3 bases at V and 0 bases at J, leaving 2 bases unmatched. CDR1 is SEHNR, CDR2 FQNEAQ, per germline (reference sequence). There are 15 residues in the CDR3. The CDR3 DNA reads TGTGCCAGCAGCTTGGGACAGAACTCCTACAATGAGCAGTTCTTC. It is translated as CASSLGQNSYNEQFF.

V is TRBV20-1 and J is TRBJ2-5; D call uncertain. Germline assignment: CDR1 DFQATT and CDR2 SNEGSKA (reference sequence). Trimming left V 5 bases short and J 2 bases short, with 15 bases between. The CDR3 totals 14 residues. CDR3 bases: TGCAGTGCTCCCGCCAGGAGTTCTCAAGAGACCCAGTACTTC. It yields the protein CSAPARSSQETQYF.

The CDR3 bases are TGTGCCAGCAGCCTTACACGGGGGGCCGGCTACACCTTC. Translating gives CASSLTRGAGYTF. The chain carries TRBV12-3 or TRBV12-4 and TRBJ1-2, with a tentative D call TRBD1 (6 bases). The CDR3 extends over 13 amino acids. V was clipped by 6 bases and J by 8 bases, with 16 bases between them.

The chain recombines TRBV5-1 with TRBJ2-7; 8 bases are shared with TRBD1. V gave up 3 bases and J gave up 2 bases; unmatched junction bases: 10. From germline, CDR1 is SGHRS and CDR2 YFSETQ. The CDR3 is 16 residues long. DNA of the CDR3: TGCGCCAGCAGCTCCGAGGGGACAGGTGGGGCCTACGAGCAGTACTTC. This sequence encodes CASSSEGTGGAYEQYF.

This chain joins TRBV20-1 and TRBJ2-1, with 7 bases matching TRBD2. CDR3 length equals 14 residues. The junction had 8 bases not matched to a gene; V was cut back by 6 bases and J by 3 bases. The germline V gene encodes CDR1 DFQATT and CDR2 SNEGSKA (reference sequence). DNA of the CDR3: TGCAGTGCCGTAGGTGGGGGGGTCTACAATGAGCAGTTCTTC. It encodes CSAVGGGVYNEQFF.

The CDR3 loop is CASSIGTSGHTAYEQYF. DNA of the CDR3: TGTGCCAGCAGCATCGGGACTAGCGGGCACACTGCCTACGAGCAGTACTTC. V is TRBV11-2 and J is TRBJ2-7, with 12 bases aligning to TRBD2. After removal of 5 bases from V and 2 bases from J, the junction contained 10 bases not matched to a gene. Germline V gene sequence: CDR1 SGHAT, CDR2 FQNNGV. This CDR3 has 17 amino acids.

In this sample, this clonotype turned up a few times. This chain connects TRBV7-9 to TRBJ2-1; D gene unclear. This CDR3 spans 12 amino acids. Trimming took 1 base from V and 9 from J, leaving 7 bases between them. In germline, CDR1 is SEHNR, CDR2 FQNEAQ (reference sequence). Written as DNA, the CDR3 is TGTGCCAGCAGCTTAGAGTTTGCTGAGCAGTTCTTC. It encodes CASSLEFAEQFF.